This T cell receptor (beta chain) derives from a study of T cells in Graves' hyperthyroidism and ophthalmopathy. Study-level findings and limits: Expanded thyroid clonotypes (above 0.001) were mostly also found in blood.

Amplified TCR beta CDR3 regions came from RNA transcripts. The HTBI primer set was used in a first-round RT-PCR of the TCR CDR3. TCRdb ran MiXCR on the multiplex PCR reads and lists one entry per CDR3 protein. This sample has some 500,000 distinct CDR3 sequences; about 24% occur once, and the top ten carry roughly 12%. Germline CDR1 and CDR2: SEHNR and FQNEAQ (reference sequence). The CDR3 is made up of 13 amino acids. The V gene lost 6 bases and the J gene lost 5 bases, with 14 bases spanning the gap. In regard to this clonotype: What it binds is unknown.

Ophthalmopathy patients all had a Clinical Activity Score of at least 3, a NOSPECS grade of at least 4 and disease under 3 months old. The sequence derives from a woman in her twenties or thirties with Graves' ophthalmopathy. This chain uses TRBV7-9 with TRBJ2-7; TRBD1 might be the D (6 bases). The sample taken for sequencing was blood. The CDR3, as DNA: TGTGCCAGCAGACGACCAGGGGTGGACGAGCAGTACTTC. It specifies CASRRPGVDEQYF.